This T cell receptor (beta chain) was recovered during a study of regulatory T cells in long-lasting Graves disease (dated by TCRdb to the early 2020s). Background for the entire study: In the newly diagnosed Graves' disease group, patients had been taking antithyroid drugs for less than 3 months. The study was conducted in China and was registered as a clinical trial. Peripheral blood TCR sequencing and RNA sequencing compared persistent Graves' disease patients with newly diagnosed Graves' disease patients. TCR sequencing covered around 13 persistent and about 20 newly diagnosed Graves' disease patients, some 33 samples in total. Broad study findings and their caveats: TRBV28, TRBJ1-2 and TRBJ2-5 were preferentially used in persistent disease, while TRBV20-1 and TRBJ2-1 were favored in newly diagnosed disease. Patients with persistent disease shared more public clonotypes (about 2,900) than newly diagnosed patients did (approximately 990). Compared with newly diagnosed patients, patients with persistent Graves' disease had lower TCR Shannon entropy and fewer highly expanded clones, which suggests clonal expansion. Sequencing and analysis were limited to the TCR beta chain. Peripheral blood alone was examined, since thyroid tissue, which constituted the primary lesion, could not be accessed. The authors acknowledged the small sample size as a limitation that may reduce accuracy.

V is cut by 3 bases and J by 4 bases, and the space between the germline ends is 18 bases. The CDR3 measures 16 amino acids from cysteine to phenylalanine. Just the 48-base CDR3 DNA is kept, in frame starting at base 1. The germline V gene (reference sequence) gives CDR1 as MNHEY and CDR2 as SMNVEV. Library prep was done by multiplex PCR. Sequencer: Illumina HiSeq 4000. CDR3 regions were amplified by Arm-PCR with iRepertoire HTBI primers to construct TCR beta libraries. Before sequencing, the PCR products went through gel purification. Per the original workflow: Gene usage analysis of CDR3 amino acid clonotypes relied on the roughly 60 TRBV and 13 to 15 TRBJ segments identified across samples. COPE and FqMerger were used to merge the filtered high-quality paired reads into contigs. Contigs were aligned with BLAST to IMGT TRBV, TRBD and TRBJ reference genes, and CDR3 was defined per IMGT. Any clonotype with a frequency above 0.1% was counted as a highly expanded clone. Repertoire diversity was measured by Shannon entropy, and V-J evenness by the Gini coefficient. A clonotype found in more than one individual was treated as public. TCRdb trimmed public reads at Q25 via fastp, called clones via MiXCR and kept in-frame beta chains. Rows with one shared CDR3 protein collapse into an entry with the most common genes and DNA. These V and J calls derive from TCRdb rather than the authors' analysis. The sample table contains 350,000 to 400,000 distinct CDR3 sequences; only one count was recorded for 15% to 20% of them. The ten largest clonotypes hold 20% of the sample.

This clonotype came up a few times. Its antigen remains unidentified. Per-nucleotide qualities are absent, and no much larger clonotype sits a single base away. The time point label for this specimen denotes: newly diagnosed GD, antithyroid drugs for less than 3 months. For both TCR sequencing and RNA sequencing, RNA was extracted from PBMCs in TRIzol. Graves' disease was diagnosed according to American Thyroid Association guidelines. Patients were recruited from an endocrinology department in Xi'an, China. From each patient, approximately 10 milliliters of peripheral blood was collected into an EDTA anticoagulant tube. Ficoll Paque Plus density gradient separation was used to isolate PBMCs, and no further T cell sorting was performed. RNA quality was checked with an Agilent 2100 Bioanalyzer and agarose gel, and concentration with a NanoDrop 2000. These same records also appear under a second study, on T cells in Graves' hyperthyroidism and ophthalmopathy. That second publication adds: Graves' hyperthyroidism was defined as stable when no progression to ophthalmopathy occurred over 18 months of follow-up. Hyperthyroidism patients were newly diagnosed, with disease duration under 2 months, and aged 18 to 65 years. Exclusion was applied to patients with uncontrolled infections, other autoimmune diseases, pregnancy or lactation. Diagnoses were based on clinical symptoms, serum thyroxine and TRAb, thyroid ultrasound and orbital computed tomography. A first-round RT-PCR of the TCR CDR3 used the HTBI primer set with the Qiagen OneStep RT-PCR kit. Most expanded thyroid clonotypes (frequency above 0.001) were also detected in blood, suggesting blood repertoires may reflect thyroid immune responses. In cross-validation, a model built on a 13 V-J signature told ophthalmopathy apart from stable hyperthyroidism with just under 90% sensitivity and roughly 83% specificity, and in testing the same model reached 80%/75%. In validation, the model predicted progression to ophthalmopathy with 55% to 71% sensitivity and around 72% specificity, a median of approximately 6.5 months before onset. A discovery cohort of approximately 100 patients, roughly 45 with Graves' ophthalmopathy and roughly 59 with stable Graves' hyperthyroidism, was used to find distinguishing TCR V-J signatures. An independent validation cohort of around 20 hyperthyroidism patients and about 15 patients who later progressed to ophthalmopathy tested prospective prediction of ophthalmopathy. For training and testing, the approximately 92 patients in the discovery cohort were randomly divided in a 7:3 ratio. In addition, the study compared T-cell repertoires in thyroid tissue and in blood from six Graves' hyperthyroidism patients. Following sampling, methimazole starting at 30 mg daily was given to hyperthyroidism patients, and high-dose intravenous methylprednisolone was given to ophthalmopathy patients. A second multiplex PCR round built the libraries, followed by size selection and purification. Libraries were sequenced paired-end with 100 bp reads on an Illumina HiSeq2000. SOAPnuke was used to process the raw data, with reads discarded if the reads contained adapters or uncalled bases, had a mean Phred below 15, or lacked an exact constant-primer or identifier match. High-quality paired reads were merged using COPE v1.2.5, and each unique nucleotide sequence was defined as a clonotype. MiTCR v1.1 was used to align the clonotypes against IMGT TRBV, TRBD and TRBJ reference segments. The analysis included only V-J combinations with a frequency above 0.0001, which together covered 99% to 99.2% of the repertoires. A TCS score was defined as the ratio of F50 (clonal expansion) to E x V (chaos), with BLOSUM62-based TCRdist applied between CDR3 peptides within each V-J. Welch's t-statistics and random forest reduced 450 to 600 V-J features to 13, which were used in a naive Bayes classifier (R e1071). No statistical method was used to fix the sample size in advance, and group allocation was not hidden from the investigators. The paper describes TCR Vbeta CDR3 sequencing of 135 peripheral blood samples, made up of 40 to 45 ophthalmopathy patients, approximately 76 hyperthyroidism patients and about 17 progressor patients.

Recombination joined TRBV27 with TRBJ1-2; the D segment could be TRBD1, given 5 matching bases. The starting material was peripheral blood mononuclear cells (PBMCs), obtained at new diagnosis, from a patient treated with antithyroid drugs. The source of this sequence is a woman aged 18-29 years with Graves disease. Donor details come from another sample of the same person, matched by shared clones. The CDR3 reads CASSLAPTGLGYGYTF. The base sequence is TGTGCCAGCAGTTTGGCCCCGACGGGGCTGGGCTATGGCTACACCTTC.